At least ten counts were recorded for the clone carrying this TCR beta chain. The sample originates from a study of T cells in Graves' hyperthyroidism and ophthalmopathy. The PBMCs studied were ones that came from about 9.9 ml fresh peripheral blood. V lost 1 base and J lost 2; bases outside the gene matches: 5. From germline, CDR1 is SGHNT and CDR2 YENEEA. There are 15 residues in the CDR3. Amplification targeted TCR beta CDR3 regions from RNA transcripts. Initially, a first-round RT-PCR of the TCR CDR3 employed the HTBI primer set. Using its own MiXCR run on the multiplex PCR reads, TCRdb lists one record per CDR3 protein. The table lists more than 500,000 distinct CDR3 sequences, roughly 14% of them singletons.

This TCR derives from a middle-aged woman with Graves' ophthalmopathy. This sequence joins TRBV11-3 and TRBJ2-7; 7 nucleotides line up with TRBD2. The sample was blood. Written as DNA, the CDR3 is TGTGCCAGCAGCTTAGTGGCAGCGGGACCCTACGAGCAGTACTTC. Protein product: CASSLVAAGPYEQYF.